This T cell receptor beta chain was profiled in a study of T cell clonotyping in hematopoietic cell transplantation. Study-level background: Cytoreduction preceded collection of pretransplant recipient samples.

After removal of 3 bases from V and 2 bases from J, the junction contained 2 bases not matched to a gene. Germline CDR1 reads KGHSH; CDR2 reads LQKENI. This CDR3 has 15 residues. Generated by immunoSEQ multiplex PCR, the TCRdb table keeps only in-frame clones and is missing some. The sample comprises about 6,800 clones, about 86% of which are singletons, and 3.6% rests with the top ten. Documented time point: recipient sample about 28 days before transplant, after cytoreduction. About this clone: Its antigen is not known.

Study-wide findings and caveats: Few recipient clonotypes overlapped donors; over 95% were de novo at given depth. After transplant, recipient diversity fell while pathologically expanded clonotypes grew through day 180.

The chain couples TRBV18 to TRBJ1-1, with 11 positions matching TRBD1. Specimen: peripheral blood mononuclear cells, collected before stem cell transplant. This TCR was recovered from a young man with acute myeloid leukemia. Some clones in this sample may be carry-over from other donors' samples. The CDR3 DNA is TGTGCCAGCTCACCCCGGACAGGGGGCAACACTGAAGCTTTCTTT. Protein product: CASSPRTGGNTEAFF.